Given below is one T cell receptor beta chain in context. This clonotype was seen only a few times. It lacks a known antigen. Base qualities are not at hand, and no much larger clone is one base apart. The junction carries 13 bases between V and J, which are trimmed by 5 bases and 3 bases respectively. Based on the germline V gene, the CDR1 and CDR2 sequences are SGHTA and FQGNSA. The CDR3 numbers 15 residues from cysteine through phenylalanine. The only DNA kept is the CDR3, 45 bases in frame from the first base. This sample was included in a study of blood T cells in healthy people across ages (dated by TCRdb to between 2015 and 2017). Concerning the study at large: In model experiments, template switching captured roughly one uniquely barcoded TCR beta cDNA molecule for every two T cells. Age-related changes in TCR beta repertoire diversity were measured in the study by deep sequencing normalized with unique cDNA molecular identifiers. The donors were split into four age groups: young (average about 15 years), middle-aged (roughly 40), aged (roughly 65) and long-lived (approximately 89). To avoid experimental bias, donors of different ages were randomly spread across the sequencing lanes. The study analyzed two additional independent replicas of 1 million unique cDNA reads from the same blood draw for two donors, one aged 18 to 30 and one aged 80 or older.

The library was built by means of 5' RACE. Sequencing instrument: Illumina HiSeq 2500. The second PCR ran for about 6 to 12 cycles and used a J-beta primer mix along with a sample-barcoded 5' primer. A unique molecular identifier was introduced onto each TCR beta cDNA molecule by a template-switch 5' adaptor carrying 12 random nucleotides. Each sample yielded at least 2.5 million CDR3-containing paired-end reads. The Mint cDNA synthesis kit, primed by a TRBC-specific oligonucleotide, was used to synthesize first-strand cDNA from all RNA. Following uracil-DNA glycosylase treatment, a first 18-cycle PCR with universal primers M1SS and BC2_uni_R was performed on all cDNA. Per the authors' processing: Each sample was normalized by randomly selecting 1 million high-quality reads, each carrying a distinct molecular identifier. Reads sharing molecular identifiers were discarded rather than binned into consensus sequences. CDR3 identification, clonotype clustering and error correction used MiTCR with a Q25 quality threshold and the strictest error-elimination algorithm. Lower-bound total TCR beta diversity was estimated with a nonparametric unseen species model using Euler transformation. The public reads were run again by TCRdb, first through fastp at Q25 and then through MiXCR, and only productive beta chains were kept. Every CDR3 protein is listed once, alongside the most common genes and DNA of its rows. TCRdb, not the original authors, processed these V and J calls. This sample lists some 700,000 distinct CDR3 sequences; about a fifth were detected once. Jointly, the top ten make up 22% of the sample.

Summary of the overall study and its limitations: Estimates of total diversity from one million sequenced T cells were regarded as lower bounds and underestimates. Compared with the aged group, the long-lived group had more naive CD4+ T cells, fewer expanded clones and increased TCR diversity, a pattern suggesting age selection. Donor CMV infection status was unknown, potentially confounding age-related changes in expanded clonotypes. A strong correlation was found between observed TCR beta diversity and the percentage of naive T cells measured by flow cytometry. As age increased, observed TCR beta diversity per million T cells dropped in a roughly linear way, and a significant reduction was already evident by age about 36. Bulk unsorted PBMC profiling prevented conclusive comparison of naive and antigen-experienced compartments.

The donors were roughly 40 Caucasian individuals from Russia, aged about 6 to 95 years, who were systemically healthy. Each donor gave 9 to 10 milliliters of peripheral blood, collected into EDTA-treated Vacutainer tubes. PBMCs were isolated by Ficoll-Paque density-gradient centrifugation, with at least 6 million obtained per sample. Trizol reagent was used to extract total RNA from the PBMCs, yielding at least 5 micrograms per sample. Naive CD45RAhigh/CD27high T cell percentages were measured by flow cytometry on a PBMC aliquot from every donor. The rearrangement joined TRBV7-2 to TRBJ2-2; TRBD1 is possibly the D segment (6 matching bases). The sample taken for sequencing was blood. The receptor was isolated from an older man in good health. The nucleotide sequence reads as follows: TGTGCCAGCAGCCTAGGACAGACCTACACCGGGGAGCTGTTTTTT. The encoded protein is CASSLGQTYTGELFF.